This paragraph covers one T cell receptor (beta chain) sequence. Its antigen is still unknown. The record has no base qualities; no much larger clone is one base away. CDR1 is given as MNHNY and CDR2 as SVGAGI, both from the germline V gene (reference sequence). At the junction V is shortened by 5 bases and J by 2 bases; bases outside the gene matches: 2. Measured from the cysteine to the phenylalanine, the CDR3 is 13 residues long. The kept DNA is CDR3 alone, 39 bases in frame from the first base. This specimen comes from a study of blood T cell repertoires in COVID-19 (dated by TCRdb to about 2020). In terms of the full investigation: Samples covering the acute and convalescent phases of COVID-19 were provided by collaborators in the United States, Italy and Spain. The prospective study material was composed of cDNA or gDNA derived from T cells, B-cell-depleted T cells, or PBMCs. Deeply sampled blood TCRbeta repertoires from subjects exposed to, actively infected with, or recovered from COVID-19 were included in the dataset. A freely available public database, intended as a resource for researchers studying the immune response to SARS-CoV-2, is where the repertoires were released. The samples were drawn from the first 160 participants of the ongoing ImmuneRACE study and from about 1,200 subjects provided by 6 global collaborators. A de-identified subject ID, COVID-19 status, age in years and sex were almost always included in the sample metadata. Where HLA class I and class II types were available, the types were taken from metadata supplied by the sample provider, not from assay-based typing. The paper as a whole reports these results and caveats: Clinical and demographic metadata were provided uncurated, with the amount varying by source and participant.

TCRbeta CDR3 regions were amplified from genomic DNA by means of the immunoSEQ Assay, a bias-controlled multiplex PCR. The original pipeline was this. Nucleated cell counts per sample were estimated from amplification of reference gene primers within the assay. To quantify the absolute abundance of each unique TCRbeta CDR3 rearrangement, sequence reads were collapsed and filtered. For each sample, productive Simpson clonality was calculated as the square root of Simpson's diversity index over productive rearrangements. Not all clones reach the TCRdb copy of this immuneACCESS table, which keeps in-frame sequences only. Checked studies attribute under half of the gap to unresolved V genes and leave the rest unexplained. V, J and clone size are taken as reported in that table, and D and trimming were inferred from the DNA itself. The table for this sample lists more than 350,000 clones; about 88% of them were counted only once. The ten largest make up 1.4% of the sample.

Participants in the prospective study were aged about 18 to 95 years, lived in under 30 United States geographic areas, and enrolled through a virtual design. In the prospective study, cohorts were assigned on the basis of participant-reported clinical history obtained from a screening survey and a study questionnaire. Exposed participants had been in contact with someone with a PCR-confirmed or clinician-diagnosed COVID-19 case within 2 weeks of study entry. In the prospective study, whole blood, serum and a nasopharyngeal or oropharyngeal swab were collected from each participant by mobile phlebotomists. Over a 2-month period, participants in the prospective study had the option of providing additional blood draws and questionnaires. Before DNA extraction, blood samples from the prospective study were shipped at room temperature or frozen.

This sequence originates from a woman between 18 and 29 years old who had been exposed to COVID-19. This receptor chain uses TRBV6-6 and TRBJ2-5; TRBD2 fits 7 bases in the junction. The sequenced sample was PBMCs or T cells enriched from blood (not recorded which). The bases are TGTGCCAGCAGTAGGACTAGTCAAGAGACCCAGTACTTC. Protein translation: CASSRTSQETQYF.